Listed below are T cell receptor beta chains from one sample, sequenced in a study of OX40 agonist ivuxolimab in advanced cancers. Repertoires were generated with immunoSEQ multiplex PCR, while TCRdb's copy carries only in-frame clones and drops some. Here the sample spans roughly 48,000 clones, approximately 83% being singletons. The specimen was CD4+ or CD8+ T cells sorted from blood, collected in a trial of the OX40 agonist ivuxolimab. These receptors came from an adult with an advanced solid tumor such as melanoma, head and neck, liver or kidney cancer. CDR3s include the opening cysteine and the closing phenylalanine or tryptophan. The D gene is left open where the match is weak. A clone size is listed for some rows: how often the clone was seen (once, few, many), or a class if it is expanded.

TRBJ1-2	NA	TRBV4-1	once	CASSQDSNSVVGDRVYGYTF	TGCGCCAGCAGCCAAGATTCTAATTCTGTGGTGGGGGACCGGGTCTATGGCTACACCTTC
TRBJ2-1	NA	TRBV4-3	NA	CASSLGRIWGNEQFF	TGCGCCAGCAGCCTCGGTCGGATTTGGGGCAATGAGCAGTTCTTC
TRBJ2-3	NA	TRBV29-1	NA	CSVEVGRVGGTQYF	TGCAGCGTTGAGGTTGGCAGGGTCGGGGGTACGCAGTATTTT
TRBJ1-2	NA	TRBV29-1	NA	CSVEEVTPIYGYTF	TGCAGCGTTGAAGAGGTCACCCCCATATATGGCTACACCTTC
TRBJ2-7	NA	TRBV9	NA	CASSVGLATYEQYF	TGTGCCAGCAGCGTAGGTCTAGCGACCTACGAGCAGTACTTC
TRBJ2-2	NA	TRBV7-2	once	CAGSLVTLANTGELFF	TGTGCCGGCAGCTTAGTCACGTTGGCGAACACCGGGGAGCTGTTTTTT
TRBJ2-2	NA	TRBV5-5	NA	CASSWRRGPSTGELFF	TGTGCCAGCAGCTGGAGGCGGGGGCCGAGCACCGGGGAGCTGTTTTTT
TRBJ1-4	NA	TRBV28	NA	CASSLHSNEKLFF	TGTGCCAGCAGTTTACACAGTAATGAAAAACTGTTTTTT
TRBJ1-5	NA	TRBV4-3	NA	CASSQDPRVNQPQHF	TGCGCCAGCAGCCAAGACCCCCGAGTCAATCAGCCCCAGCATTTT
TRBJ1-4	NA	TRBV29-1	NA	CSVEGGPHNEKLFF	TGCAGCGTTGAAGGGGGGCCACATAATGAAAAACTGTTTTTT
TRBJ2-5	NA	TRBV7-2	once	CASSWQGIVETQYF	TGTGCCAGCAGCTGGCAGGGGATTGTGGAGACCCAGTACTTC
TRBJ2-5	NA	TRBV7-2	NA	CASVRGQRETQYF	TGTGCCAGCGTACGGGGACAAAGAGAGACCCAGTACTTC
TRBJ2-7	NA	TRBV19	NA	CASRQGGSSYEQYF	TGTGCCAGTAGACAAGGGGGAAGCTCCTACGAGCAGTACTTC
TRBJ2-2	NA	TRBV5-1	NA	CASSLAGTYTGELFF	TGCGCCAGCAGCTTGGCAGGCACTTACACCGGGGAGCTGTTTTTT
TRBJ2-7	NA	TRBV5-8	NA	CASSFGRSHGEQYF	TGTGCCAGCAGCTTTGGTAGGAGTCACGGCGAGCAGTACTTC
TRBJ2-2	TRBD2	TRBV19	NA	CASTRRAGGTGELFF	TGTGCCAGTACGCGCCGGGCCGGGGGGACCGGGGAGCTGTTTTTT
TRBJ2-5	TRBD2	TRBV7-2	NA	CASSLSWRGGLETQYF	TGTGCCAGCAGCTTAAGTTGGCGGGGGGGCCTCGAGACCCAGTACTTC
TRBJ1-2	NA	TRBV6-6	NA	CATSDRRGGANYGYTF	TGTGCCACCTCGGACAGAAGGGGGGGAGCTAACTATGGCTACACCTTC
TRBJ1-2	TRBD1	TRBV19	NA	CASSIYRGDGYTF	TGTGCCAGTAGTATATACAGGGGGGACGGCTACACCTTC
TRBJ1-1	NA	TRBV10-3	few	CAISTRANTEAFF	TGTGCCATCAGTACAAGGGCGAACACTGAAGCTTTCTTT
TRBJ1-6	TRBD1	TRBV4-3	NA	CASGQVPTGGFGSPLHF	TGCGCCAGCGGCCAGGTACCGACAGGGGGCTTTGGTTCACCCCTCCACTTT
TRBJ2-5	TRBD1	TRBV6-1	NA	CASSELQGGETQYF	TGTGCCAGCAGCGAACTACAGGGGGGAGAGACCCAGTACTTC
TRBJ2-7	NA	TRBV9	NA	CASSFTTRPYEQYF	TGTGCCAGCAGCTTCACCACTCGACCCTACGAGCAGTACTTC
TRBJ2-2	TRBD1	TRBV7-9	NA	CASSPRDRGYPGELFF	TGTGCCAGCAGCCCCCGGGACAGGGGATACCCCGGGGAGCTGTTTTTT
TRBJ1-5	NA	TRBV10-3	few	CAISELQGGQPQHF	TGTGCCATCAGTGAATTACAGGGCGGACAGCCCCAGCATTTT
TRBJ2-3	TRBD2	TRBV27	NA	CASSFWRGGSDTQYF	TGTGCCAGCAGTTTCTGGCGGGGGGGTTCAGATACGCAGTATTTT
TRBJ1-3	NA	TRBV5-1	NA	CASSYQPGTSSGNTIYF	TGCGCCAGCAGCTACCAACCCGGGACAAGCTCTGGAAACACCATATATTTT
TRBJ1-5	TRBD1	TRBV19	NA	CASRRTGEESNQPQHF	TGTGCCAGTAGGAGGACAGGGGAGGAAAGCAATCAGCCCCAGCATTTT